This T cell receptor beta chain came from a study of cytomegalovirus exposure and HLA in healthy donors. Study conclusions and caveats: Per a later analysis, HLA-associated TCR beta chains showed more clonal expansion than other, equally common TCR beta chains.

Trimming at V came to 0 bases and at J to 6 bases, leaving 5 bases not matched to a gene. Germline-derived CDR1 and CDR2 are SGHVS and FNYEAQ. This CDR3 contains 14 residues. Vbeta (60) and Jbeta (13) primers were used in the PCR. Repertoires were generated with immunoSEQ multiplex PCR, while TCRdb's copy carries only in-frame clones and drops some. The table includes under 150,000 clones, approximately 85% detected once. As to this clone: Its antigen is not known.

The specimen sequenced was PBMCs. This sequence joins TRBV7-6 and TRBJ2-7, with 7 nucleotides matching TRBD2. This sequence originates from a boy aged 5-17 years in good health and CMV-seronegative. The CDR3 loop reads CASSLASGEGEQYF. CDR3 nucleotides: TGTGCCAGCAGCTTAGCCTCGGGGGAGGGCGAGCAGTACTTC. Drawing the rest from reference TRBV7-6 and TRBJ2-7, the complete variable domain is GAGVSQSPRYKVTKRGQDVALRCDPISGHVSLYWYRQALGQGPEFLTYFNYEAQQDKSGLPNDRFSAERPEGSISTLTIQRTEQRDSAMYRCASSLASGEGEQYFGPGTRLTVT.